The 12 T cell receptor beta chains presented below share a single source sample, sequenced in a study of T cells after yellow fever vaccination. TCRdb independently ran MiXCR on the 5' RACE reads; one entry per CDR3 protein. The table has some 250,000 distinct CDR3 sequences, 6.9% seen once; the top ten hold about 0.9%. This material consisted of CD4+ T cells sorted from PBMCs, taken 15 days after the yellow fever booster vaccination. The origin of the receptors is a man younger than 45 who received the YFV17D yellow fever vaccine.

This clonotype was found many times. The V and J genes are TRBV20-1 and TRBJ1-1; 8 bases are a match to TRBD1. The CDR3 consists of 14 residues. Germline CDR1 and CDR2: DFQATT and SNEGSKA (reference sequence). V lost 2 bases, J lost 4 bases, and 6 bases stayed unmatched. CDR3 amino acids: CSARQGAPSTEAFF. CDR3 in DNA: TGCAGTGCTAGACAGGGGGCGCCCAGCACTGAAGCTTTCTTT.

The table lists this clonotype with many counts. This chain uses TRBV5-1 with TRBJ2-7; 11 positions agree with TRBD2. CDR1 and CDR2 from the germline V gene are SGHRS and YFSETQ. V lost 0 bases and J lost 6; bases outside the gene matches: 2. CDR3 length: 14 residues. CDR3 in DNA: TGCGCCAGCAGCTTGGCGCTAGCGGGAGGCGAGCAGTACTTC. As protein: CASSLALAGGEQYF.

This clonotype was recorded a few times. The chain combines TRBV5-4 with TRBJ2-1, with a tentative D call TRBD2 (5 bases). The CDR3 length is 14 residues. CDR1 and CDR2 from the germline V gene are SGHNT and YYREEE (reference sequence). Trimming pared 4 bases from V and 1 base from J, leaving 9 bases between. CDR3 amino acids: CASSKGVSYNEQFF. CDR3 bases: TGTGCCAGCAGCAAGGGAGTATCCTACAATGAGCAGTTCTTC.

This clonotype has a handful of counts. The rearrangement joins TRBV10-2 to TRBJ2-5; D gene uncertain. Trimming cost V 8 bases and J 0 bases, with 4 bases left between them. The germline CDR1 and CDR2 sequences are WSHSY and SAAADI. The CDR3 consists of 11 residues. CDR3 DNA: TGCGCCAGCCTGTACCAAGAGACCCAGTACTTC. Residues: CASLYQETQYF.

J is TRBJ1-5 and V is TRBV28; D is unresolved. The CDR3 loop spans 11 amino acids. V lost 7 bases to trimming and J lost 7 bases, with 8 bases between them. Germline V lookup: CDR1 MDHEN, CDR2 SYDVKM. The CDR3 protein is CASNSKQPQHF. DNA for the CDR3: TGTGCCAGCAACTCGAAACAGCCCCAGCATTTT.

This clonotype was seen a single time. This chain uses TRBV5-1 with TRBJ1-1, with D possibly being TRBD1 (6 bases). CDR3 length: 14 residues. Germline CDR1 is SGHRS and CDR2 is YFSETQ. Trimming removed 3 bases from V and 6 bases from J, with 15 bases in between. CDR3 loop: CASSSLTGMAEAFF. The DNA of the CDR3 is TGCGCCAGCAGCTCACTAACAGGGATGGCTGAAGCTTTCTTT.

The rearrangement joins TRBV5-4 to TRBJ2-3; 9 positions match TRBD1. This CDR3 comprises 14 residues. The ends lost 9 bases at V and 3 bases at J; junction bases unmatched: 8. From germline, CDR1 is SGHNT and CDR2 YYREEE (reference sequence). The CDR3 protein is CATLWDRATDTQYF. Here the CDR3 DNA reads TGTGCCACTTTATGGGACAGGGCTACAGATACGCAGTATTTT.

This clonotype was picked up many times. This chain links TRBV7-8 with TRBJ2-3, with 13 bases aligning to TRBD2. Germline V gene lookup returns CDR1 SGHVS and CDR2 FQNEAQ. The CDR3 is 19 residues long. Germline trimming cut 5 bases from V and 1 base from J; bases unmatched to any gene: 12. The CDR3 coding sequence is TGTGCCAGCAGCCTAGGACTAGCGGGAGTCCTACGCGGCACAGATACGCAGTATTTT. Translated: CASSLGLAGVLRGTDTQYF.

The chain is built from TRBV12-3 or TRBV12-4 and TRBJ2-2; 13 nucleotides align to TRBD2. CDR3 length equals 17 residues. With V trimmed by 8 bases and J by 4 bases, 10 bases remained unmatched. The CDR3 protein is CASLGLAGARGTGELFF. DNA for the CDR3: TGTGCCAGCCTTGGACTAGCGGGAGCCCGTGGCACCGGGGAGCTGTTTTTT.

This clonotype turned up a few times. The rearrangement uses TRBV5-1 and TRBJ1-2; 7 bases align to TRBD1. CDR3 length equals 14 residues. Germline assignment: CDR1 SGHRS and CDR2 YFSETQ. The junction had 8 bases not matched to a gene; V was cut back by 4 bases and J by 5 bases. The CDR3 sequence: CASSPSTGVYGYTF. CDR3 DNA sequence: TGCGCCAGCAGCCCTTCAACAGGGGTTTATGGCTACACCTTC.

The rearrangement links TRBV7-2 to TRBJ2-4; D ambiguous. Per the germline V gene, CDR1 is SGHTA and CDR2 is FQGNSA. This CDR3 comprises 14 residues. Trimming removed 3 bases from V and 5 bases from J, with 11 bases in between. The CDR3 nucleotides are TGTGCCAGCAGCTTTCTGGGTGGCCAAAACATTCAGTACTTC. It is translated as CASSFLGGQNIQYF. The variable domain in full, with the rest retrieved from reference TRBV7-2 and TRBJ2-4, is GAGVSQSPSNKVTEKGKDVELRCDPISGHTALYWYRQSLGQGLEFLIYFQGNSAPDKSGLPSDRFSAERTGGSVSTLTIQRTQQEDSAVYLCASSFLGGQNIQYFGAGTRLSVL.

This clonotype appeared many times. The chain uses TRBV12-3 or TRBV12-4 and TRBJ1-6; no firm D call. CDR3 length: 15 amino acids. V dropped 5 bases and J dropped 9 bases, with 17 bases sitting between them. DNA for the CDR3: TGTGCCAGCAGTCAGTTCAGTGGATCCGGTTCACCCCTCCACTTT. The encoded protein is CASSQFSGSGSPLHF.